This T cell receptor beta chain comes out of a study of control samples from healthy donors and cancer patients. The CDR3 length is 13 residues. Germline V gene lookup returns CDR1 MDHEN and CDR2 SYDVKM. V lost 6 bases, J lost 2 bases, and 3 bases stayed unmatched. The data were produced by immunoSEQ multiplex PCR, yet TCRdb's version contains in-frame clones alone and is incomplete. Here the sample spans 130,000 or so clones, about 88% being singletons. The chain links TRBV28 to TRBJ2-7, with 8 bases lining up with TRBD1. Sequences were obtained from blood. The receptor was isolated from a man in his forties or fifties in good health. DNA of the CDR3: TGTGCCAGCAGACCGGGACAGGCCTACGAGCAGTACTTC. This codes for CASRPGQAYEQYF.